This T cell receptor beta chain appears in the sequencing data of a study of shared clonotypes between healthy human individuals. Study-level results: In the sorted subsets, rarefaction showed sequencing was incomplete despite large depth.

A remark on this clone: The antigen remains undetermined.

V was trimmed by 0 bases and J by 5 bases, leaving 11 bases between them. The CDR3 totals 13 residues. Per germline, CDR1 GTSNPN and CDR2 SVGIG (reference sequence). TCRdb's copy holds only in-frame clones and misses some; the assay was immunoSEQ multiplex PCR. The sample has under 1,100,000 clones, around three quarters seen once. This sequence joins TRBV30 and TRBJ2-7; weak D call: TRBD2 (5 bases). Sequencing was carried out using memory CD4+ T cells from PBMCs. Noted subset: CD45RA-negative fraction. This sequence was found in a man between 18 and 29 years old in good health. Some clones in this sample may be carry-over from other donors' samples. In DNA, the CDR3 is TGTGCCTGGAGTGTAAACGCCGGGAACGAGCAGTACTTC. Its protein product is CAWSVNAGNEQYF.